This passage covers 10 T cell receptor beta chains from one sample sequenced in a study of blood T cell repertoires in COVID-19. Assay: immunoSEQ multiplex PCR; the TCRdb copy retains only in-frame clones and omits some. Of tens of thousands of clones in the sample, about nine tenths are singletons; the top ten hold 12%. Sequences were obtained from peripheral blood. These receptors were taken from a man in his sixties or seventies with active or convalescent COVID-19.

This rearrangement joins TRBV12-3 or TRBV12-4 to TRBJ2-1, with 7 bases fitting TRBD2. The CDR3 runs 12 residues. The junction had 3 bases not matched to a gene; V was cut back by 6 bases and J by 7 bases. In DNA form, the CDR3 reads TGTGCCAGCAGCTGGGGGGGTAATGAGCAGTTCTTC. Protein: CASSWGGNEQFF.

The chain couples TRBV5-1 to TRBJ1-5, with 11 positions matching TRBD1. The CDR3 length is 19 residues. Germline V CDR1 and CDR2: SGHRS, YFSETQ. V shed 8 bases and J 1 base; nucleotides not matched to a gene: 17. This chain's CDR3 is CARTYLGQGGFRSNQPQHF. CDR3 coding DNA: TGCGCCAGGACCTATCTGGGACAGGGGGGTTTTCGGAGCAATCAGCCCCAGCATTTT.

V gene TRBV6-5 combines with J gene TRBJ1-3; no firm D call. This CDR3 is 15 amino acids long. V lost 0 bases and J lost 4, with 10 bases in between. CDR1 is MNHEY and CDR2 is SVGAGI in the germline V gene. CDR3 DNA: TGTGCCAGCAGTTACTCAACTCCCTCCGGAAACACCATATATTTT. Translating it yields CASSYSTPSGNTIYF.

This clone appeared a few times. Here the CDR3 reads CSASNRAYGYTF. CDR3 DNA sequence: TGCAGTGCTAGTAACAGGGCCTATGGCTACACCTTC. The chain links TRBV20-1 to TRBJ1-2, with D possibly being TRBD1 (6 bases). CDR1 and CDR2 from the germline V gene are DFQATT and SNEGSKA (reference sequence). The CDR3 spans 12 residues. The V end was cut by 3 bases, the J end by 4 bases, with 9 bases between.

This chain connects TRBV30 to TRBJ1-5; 11 positions agree with TRBD1. CDR3 length: 15 amino acids. With V trimmed by 4 bases and J by 6 bases, 8 bases remained unmatched. Germline CDR1 and CDR2: GTSNPN and SVGIG (reference sequence). CDR3 bases: TGTGCCTGGAACCGAGGACAGGGGGCGTTTCAGCCCCAGCATTTT. This codes for CAWNRGQGAFQPQHF.

J is TRBJ2-5 and V is TRBV5-3, with 8 bases aligning to TRBD2. TRBV5-3 is known as an ORF, though its function is uncertain. V was pared by 5 bases and J by 0 bases, with 9 bases of the junction left unmatched. The CDR3 extends over 16 amino acids. The CDR3 DNA follows: TGTGCCAGAAGGTTTCCGGGGCGGGGGGACCAAGAGACCCAGTACTTC. This sequence encodes CARRFPGRGDQETQYF.

This clone was counted once. The chain joins TRBV30 to TRBJ1-2, with TRBD1 matching 10 bases. Germline V gene sequence: CDR1 GTSNPN, CDR2 SVGIG (reference sequence). V lost 3 bases, J lost 6 bases, and 4 bases stayed unmatched. This CDR3 comprises 13 residues. The CDR3 DNA follows: TGTGCCTGGAGAGGGACAGGGGTTGATGGCTACACCTTC. The encoded protein is CAWRGTGVDGYTF. The variable domain in full, with the rest retrieved from reference TRBV30 and TRBJ1-2, is SQTIHQWPATLVQPVGSPLSLECTVEGTSNPNLYWYRQAAGRGLQLLFYSVGIGQISSEVPQNLSASRPQDRQFILSSKKLLLSDSGFYLCAWRGTGVDGYTFGSGTRLTVV.

The V gene is TRBV5-1, the J gene TRBJ2-3, with 12 bases fitting TRBD2. This CDR3 has 14 amino acids. V shed 6 bases and J 4 bases; nucleotides not matched to a gene: 3. In germline, CDR1 is SGHRS, CDR2 YFSETQ. As DNA, the CDR3 is TGCGCCAGCACCAGACTAGCGGGGGCAGATACGCAGTATTTT. It specifies CASTRLAGADTQYF.

This chain links TRBV6-5 with TRBJ1-2, with TRBD1 matching 7 bases. CDR3 length: 13 amino acids. Germline lookup yields CDR1 MNHEY and CDR2 SVGAGI. V shed 5 bases and J 3 bases; nucleotides not matched to a gene: 3. The CDR3 sequence is CASSLDRDYGYTF. Written as DNA, the CDR3 is TGTGCCAGCAGTCTAGACAGGGACTATGGCTACACCTTC.

The gene calls are TRBV11-2 and TRBJ2-2; TRBD2 matches 7 bases. The V and J ends lost 4 bases and 7 bases, in that order; junction bases with no gene match: 3. The CDR3 covers 13 residues. Germline V gene data show CDR1 as SGHAT and CDR2 as FQNNGV. DNA of the CDR3: TGTGCCAGCAGCTGGGGGGGAGGCGGGGAGCTGTTTTTT. Its protein product is CASSWGGGGELFF.